Below, 17 T cell receptor beta chains from the same sample are listed, as sequenced in a study of CD4 T cell repertoires in COVID-19. CFSE-labeled cells were stimulated with autologous monocytes plus recombinant SARS-CoV-2 spike or nucleoprotein. Only in-frame clones appear in the TCRdb table, and some are missing; sequencing was by immunoSEQ multiplex PCR. The table lists 65 to 90 clones. This sample comprised central memory CD4+ T cells, cultured in vitro, obtained during convalescence from COVID-19. Receptors were obtained from a human donor who had COVID-19.

This chain uses TRBV30 with TRBJ1-1; weak D call: TRBD1 (5 bases). The length of the CDR3 is 14 residues. CDR1 and CDR2 (germline): GTSNPN, SVGIG (reference sequence). V lost 2 bases, J lost 3 bases, and 13 bases lay in between. The CDR3 loop reads CAWSRVTAYTEAFF. The CDR3 coding sequence is TGTGCCTGGAGTCGCGTGACAGCTTACACTGAAGCTTTCTTT.

In this sample, this clone turned up once. CDR3 region: CASSTGQGNSTDTQYF. The CDR3, as DNA: TGTGCCAGCAGCACAGGACAGGGAAATAGCACAGATACGCAGTATTTT. The rearrangement joins TRBV21-1 to TRBJ2-3; the table's TRBD1 call for D was not verified on the DNA. TRBV21-1 corresponds to a pseudogene. The CDR3 length is 16 residues.

V gene TRBV7-3 combines with J gene TRBJ1-2; D remains unclear. This CDR3 is 13 amino acids long. V was cut by 11 bases and J by 7 bases, with 20 bases left in between. CDR1 is SGHTA and CDR2 is FQGTGA in the germline V gene. The CDR3 sequence: CAPRRAPRTGYTF. The CDR3 DNA follows: TGTGCCCCAAGACGAGCCCCAAGGACTGGCTACACCTTC. The complete variable domain, with remaining parts taken from reference TRBV7-3 and TRBJ1-2, reads GAGVSQTPSNKVTEKGKYVELRCDPISGHTALYWYRQSLGQGPEFLIYFQGTGAADDSGLPNDRFFAVRPEGSVSTLKIQRTERGDSAVYLCAPRRAPRTGYTFGSGTRLTVV.

Notes on this clone: Other DNA sequences of this sample code for an identical CDR3. The chain is built from TRBV10-2 and TRBJ1-1; TRBD1 might be the D (6 bases). The germline V and J ends were trimmed by 4 bases and 5 bases, with 14 bases remaining between them. This CDR3 region has 14 residues. Looked up from germline, CDR1 is WSHSY and CDR2 is SAAADI. CDR3 nucleotide sequence: TGCGCCAGCAGTGGGGTACAGGGAAATACTGAAGCTTTCTTT. It yields the protein CASSGVQGNTEAFF.

Relative to its sample, this clone is medium-sized. The chain carries TRBV19 and TRBJ2-1, with TRBD2 as a possible D gene (7 bases). Germline CDR1 reads LNHDA; CDR2 reads SQIVND (reference sequence). V lost 0 bases, J lost 6 bases, and 21 bases lay in between. This CDR3 is 18 amino acids long. The CDR3 sequence: CASSIDGGKRDWVNEQFF. As DNA, the CDR3 is TGTGCCAGTAGTATAGATGGGGGCAAGCGGGATTGGGTCAATGAGCAGTTCTTC.

This clone was counted only a few times. The V gene is TRBV5-4, the J gene TRBJ2-1; D possibly uses TRBD1 or TRBD2 (6 bases each). Trimming removed 1 base at V and 5 bases at J, with 13 bases between. The CDR3 is 15 amino acids. Germline CDR1 is SGHNT and CDR2 is YYREEE (reference sequence). CDR3 region: CASSLRWGADNEQFF. Written as DNA, the CDR3 is TGTGCCAGCAGCTTGAGGTGGGGGGCCGACAATGAGCAGTTCTTC.

V usage is TRBV6-5 and J usage is TRBJ1-1; no firm D call. The V gene's germline CDR1 is MNHEY and CDR2 SVGAGI. The CDR3 extends over 12 amino acids. Trimming cost V 8 bases and J 1 base, with 8 bases left between them. In DNA form, the CDR3 reads TGTGCCAGCGGGCGGGAGAACACTGAAGCTTTCTTT. This sequence encodes CASGRENTEAFF.

This clone has only a few counts. The V gene is TRBV29-1, the J gene TRBJ2-5, with D perhaps TRBD1 (6 bases). The V and J ends lost 6 bases and 2 bases respectively, with 10 bases between them. The CDR3 is made up of 12 amino acids. The V gene's germline CDR1 is SQVTM and CDR2 ANQGSEA. CDR3 sequence reads: CSVGHVQETQYF. In DNA form, the CDR3 reads TGCAGCGTGGGACACGTTCAAGAGACCCAGTACTTC.

This clone is hyperexpanded by share. The CDR3 DNA reads TGTGCCACCAGCAGACCCGGGACAGGGGCCTATGGCTACACCTTC. This translates into CATSRPGTGAYGYTF. The rearrangement joins TRBV15 to TRBJ1-2; 10 bases are a match to TRBD1. CDR1 LNHNV and CDR2 YYDKDF come from the germline V gene (reference sequence). This CDR3 spans 15 amino acids. The trim removed 2 bases at V and 4 bases at J, leaving 4 bases unmatched.

In its sample, this clone is large. This chain connects TRBV2 to TRBJ2-1, with TRBD2 matching over 7 bases. Germline CDR1 is SNHLY and CDR2 is FYNNEI. There are 13 residues in the CDR3. V was pared by 8 bases and J by 4 bases, with 5 bases of the junction left unmatched. The CDR3 reads CASGEGRYNEQFF. The CDR3 DNA is TGTGCCAGCGGGGAGGGGCGGTACAATGAGCAGTTCTTC.

This clone is deemed medium-sized (0.01 to 0.1%). The chain employs TRBV11-3 and TRBJ2-5; D perhaps matches TRBD2 (6 bases). The CDR3 has 14 residues. With 5 bases removed from V and 2 bases from J, the gap between germline ends came to 12 bases. CDR1 and CDR2 from the germline V gene are SGHNT and YENEEA. The CDR3, as DNA: TGTGCCAGCAGCCCAGGAGGGCAACAAGAGACCCAGTACTTC. This sequence encodes CASSPGGQQETQYF.

This clone is labeled large. This rearrangement joins TRBV19 to TRBJ1-4, with D possibly being TRBD1 (6 bases). Germline assignment: CDR1 LNHDA and CDR2 SQIVND (reference sequence). The CDR3 length is 14 residues. Trimming shortened V by 5 bases and J by 7 bases, and 14 bases separated the two germline ends. CDR3 sequence (DNA): TGTGCCAGTAGTGGGCTGCAGGGGAGTGAAAAACTGTTTTTT. This translates into CASSGLQGSEKLFF.

This clone rates as large. The J gene is TRBJ1-5, the V gene TRBV19; the D is unclear. This CDR3 spans 14 amino acids. Deletions cut 6 bases from V and 9 bases from J, with 18 bases between. Germline CDR1 LNHDA, CDR2 SQIVND (reference sequence). The chain's CDR3 is CASSANEGRRPQHF. CDR3 DNA sequence: TGTGCCAGTAGCGCTAATGAAGGGCGCCGGCCCCAGCATTTT. Full variable domain (outside the CDR3, taken from reference TRBV19 and TRBJ1-5): DGGITQSPKYLFRKEGQNVTLSCEQNLNHDAMYWYRQDPGQGLRLIYYSQIVNDFQKGDIAEGYSVSREKKESFPLTVTSAQKNPTAFYLCASSANEGRRPQHFGDGTRLSIL.

By its share, this clone is large (0.1 to 1%). The CDR3 loop reads CASSHSNNRGTGELFF. The CDR3 nucleotides are TGTGCCAGCAGCCACTCGAACAACAGGGGAACCGGGGAGCTGTTTTTT. The chain links TRBV3-1 (or the pseudogene TRBV3-2) to TRBJ2-2; 7 bases map to TRBD1. The J segment lost 5 bases and the V segment lost 3 bases, leaving 9 bases of the junction unmatched. Germline V CDR1 and CDR2: LGHDT, YNNKEL (reference sequence). The CDR3 is 16 residues long.

This clone is labeled as large. V is TRBV24-1 and J is TRBJ1-3; D possibly corresponds to TRBD1 (5 bases). Germline assignment: CDR1 KGHDR and CDR2 SFDVKD. V was shortened by 0 bases and J by 0 bases, with 11 bases between the two germline ends. The CDR3 is made up of 17 amino acids. The chain's CDR3 is CATSDLRDRSSGNTIYF. The CDR3 DNA is TGTGCCACCAGTGATTTGCGGGACCGTAGCTCTGGAAACACCATATATTTT.

The chain uses TRBV7-5 and TRBJ1-6. TRBV7-5 is marked as a pseudogene. The CDR3 totals 17 residues. The chain's CDR3 is CVRSLSGGAFGNSPLHF. CDR3 coding DNA: TGTGTCAGAAGCTTAAGTGGGGGGGCTTTCGGAAATTCACCCCTCCACTTT.

This clone rates as large. The CDR3 coding sequence is TGTGCCAGCAGTGAAGGTCGACAGTACCAAGAGACCCAGTACTTC. This sequence encodes CASSEGRQYQETQYF. The V call is TRBV2, the J call TRBJ2-5; perhaps TRBD1 as D (5 bases). The length of the CDR3 is 15 residues. Germline V gives CDR1 SNHLY, CDR2 FYNNEI. The V end was cut by 1 base, the J end by 0 bases, with 9 bases between.